This T cell receptor beta chain was documented in a study of cytomegalovirus exposure and HLA in healthy donors. Overall study context: It was reported in a later analysis that the 90 to 150 validation repertoires used the same platform as the 550 to 850 first-cohort repertoires. Study-level findings and limits: Rarity held for most TCR sequences, but there were some public TCRs that occurred in many donors. Cytomegalovirus association was assigned to about 150 TCR beta chains. TCR clusters originating in the first cohort tended to co-occur in the 110 or so validation repertoires, according to a later analysis.

Using immunoSEQ multiplex PCR, the repertoire was profiled, and TCRdb retains in-frame clones only, with some absent. The sample records tens of thousands of clones, 93% being singletons. V lost 2 bases and J 3 bases, leaving 4 bases between the germline ends. The CDR3 length is 11 residues. The germline gives CDR1 DFQATT, CDR2 SNEGSKA (reference sequence). Comments on this clone: Its antigen is not known.

This rearrangement joins TRBV20-1 to TRBJ1-2; D is unresolved. The sequenced sample consisted of PBMCs. The sequence derives from a woman in her 30s in good health and CMV-seronegative. The CDR3 loop reads CSARSDYGYTF. The CDR3 DNA reads as TGCAGTGCTAGATCGGACTATGGCTACACCTTC.